This T cell receptor (beta chain) is drawn from a study of cytomegalovirus exposure and HLA in healthy donors. Trimming pared 0 bases from V and 7 bases from J, leaving 7 bases between. Germline V gives CDR1 LGHNA, CDR2 YSLEER. This CDR3 is built from 13 residues. Primers: 60 Vbeta forward and 13 Jbeta reverse. Original methodology: A later analysis counted 65 million to 95 million unique TCR beta chains, around 10 million shared. TCRdb's copy holds only in-frame clones and misses some; the assay was immunoSEQ multiplex PCR. That table furnishes V, J and clone size, whereas the DNA furnished D and trimming. There are under 90,000 clones in the sample; roughly 67% occur only once, and about 7.6% lies in the top ten. Study observations and caveats: In a later analysis, productive TCRs from donors in an Asian-associated ancestry cluster reportedly carried fewer N-insertions than the cohort mean. It was in a later analysis that TCR association rates were seen to vary by HLA locus, highest for DRB1 and lowest for HLA-C. In terms of immune exposure information, only CMV serostatus was available.

Remarks on this clone: Antigen specificity is unknown.

The chain has TRBV4-3 and TRBJ1-5; no clear D gene. The clonotype was recovered from a man aged 40-50 years in good health and CMV-seropositive. The sample comprised PBMCs. CDR3: CASSQELRQPQHF. Written as DNA, the CDR3 is TGCGCCAGCAGCCAAGAACTGAGGCAGCCCCAGCATTTT.